The present entry profiles one TCR beta chain with its context. This entry comes from a study of graft-versus-host responses after intestinal transplantation. Sequencing was performed with immunoSEQ multiplex PCR; in TCRdb, only in-frame clones are kept and a portion is missing. The profile covers some 17,000 clones, with approximately 80% appearing a single time and more than 5% taken by the ten largest. Tissue from the graft was processed to free its intraepithelial and lamina propria lymphocytes. The TCR comes from a human patient who received an intestinal transplant, so some T cells may come from the graft donor. Sequencing used ileum tissue, obtained 17 days after transplant.

The DNA of the CDR3 is TGTGCCAGCAGCCCTCCTAGCGGGGGGGGAGGGGAGCAGTTCTTC. Translating gives CASSPPSGGGGEQFF. The gene calls are TRBV7-2 and TRBJ2-1; TRBD2 agrees at 12 bases. From germline, CDR1 is SGHTA and CDR2 FQGNSA. The CDR3 is made up of 15 amino acids. Trimming cost V 5 bases and J 10 bases; bases outside gene matches: 9.